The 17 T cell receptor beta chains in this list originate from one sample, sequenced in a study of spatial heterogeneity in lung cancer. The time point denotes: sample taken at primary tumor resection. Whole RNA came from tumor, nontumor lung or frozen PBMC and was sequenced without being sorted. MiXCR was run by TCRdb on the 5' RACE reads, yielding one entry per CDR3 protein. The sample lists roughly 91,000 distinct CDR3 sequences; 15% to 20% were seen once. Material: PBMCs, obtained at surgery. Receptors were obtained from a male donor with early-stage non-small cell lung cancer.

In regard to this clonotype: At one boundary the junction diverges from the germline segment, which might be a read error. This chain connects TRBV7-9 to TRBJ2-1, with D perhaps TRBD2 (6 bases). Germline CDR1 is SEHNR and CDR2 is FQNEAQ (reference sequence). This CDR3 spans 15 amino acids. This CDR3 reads CVSSSGTVEPNEQFF. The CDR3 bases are TGTGTCAGCAGCTCCGGGACTGTGGAACCCAATGAGCAGTTCTTC.

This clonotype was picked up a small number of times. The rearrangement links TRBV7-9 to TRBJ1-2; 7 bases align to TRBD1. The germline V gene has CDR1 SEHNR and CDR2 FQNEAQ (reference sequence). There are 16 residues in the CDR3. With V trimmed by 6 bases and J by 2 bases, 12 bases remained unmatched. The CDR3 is CASRLGGGSGNYGYTF. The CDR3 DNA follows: TGTGCCAGCAGACTAGGGGGCGGCAGTGGGAACTATGGCTACACCTTC.

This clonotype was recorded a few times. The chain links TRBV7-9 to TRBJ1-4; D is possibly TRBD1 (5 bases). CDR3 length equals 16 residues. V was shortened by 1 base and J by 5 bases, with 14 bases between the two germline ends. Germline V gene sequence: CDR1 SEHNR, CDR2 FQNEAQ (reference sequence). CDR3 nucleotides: TGTGCCAGCAGCTTAGGGGACCGAGTACCGAATGAAAAACTGTTTTTT. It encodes CASSLGDRVPNEKLFF. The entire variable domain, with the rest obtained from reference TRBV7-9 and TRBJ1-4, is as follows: DTGVSQNPRHKITKRGQNVTFRCDPISEHNRLYWYRQTLGQGPEFLTYFQNEAQLEKSRLLSDRFSAERPKGSFSTLEIQRTEQGDSAMYLCASSLGDRVPNEKLFFGSGTQLSVL.

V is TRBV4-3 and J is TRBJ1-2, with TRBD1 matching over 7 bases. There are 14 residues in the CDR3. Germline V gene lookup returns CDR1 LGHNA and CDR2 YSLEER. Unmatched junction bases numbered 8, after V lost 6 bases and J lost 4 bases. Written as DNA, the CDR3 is TGCGCCAGCAGTTCCAGGGGGGATTTCTATGGCTACACCTTC. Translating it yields CASSSRGDFYGYTF.

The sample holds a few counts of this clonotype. The CDR3 DNA follows: TGTGCCAGCAGTGCGGAGCCGACTGGGGCTCTCGTGGATACGCAGTATTTT. Translated, it gives CASSAEPTGALVDTQYF. The chain carries TRBV2 and TRBJ2-3; perhaps TRBD1 as D (5 bases). V lost 4 bases and J lost 6, with 23 bases in between. Germline CDR1 SNHLY, CDR2 FYNNEI. The CDR3 sequence is 17 residues long.

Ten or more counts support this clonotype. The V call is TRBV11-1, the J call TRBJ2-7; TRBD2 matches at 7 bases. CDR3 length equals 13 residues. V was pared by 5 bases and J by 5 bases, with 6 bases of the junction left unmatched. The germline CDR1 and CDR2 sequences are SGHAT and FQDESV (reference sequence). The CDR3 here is CASSLGGSDEQYF. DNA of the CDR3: TGTGCCAGCAGCCTGGGGGGGTCGGACGAGCAGTACTTC.

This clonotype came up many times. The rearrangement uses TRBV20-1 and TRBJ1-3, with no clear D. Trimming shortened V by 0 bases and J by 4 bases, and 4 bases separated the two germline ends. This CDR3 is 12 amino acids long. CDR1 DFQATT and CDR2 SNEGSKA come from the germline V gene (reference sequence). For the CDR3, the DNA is TGCAGTGCTAGAGAGGCGGGAAACACCATATATTTT. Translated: CSAREAGNTIYF.

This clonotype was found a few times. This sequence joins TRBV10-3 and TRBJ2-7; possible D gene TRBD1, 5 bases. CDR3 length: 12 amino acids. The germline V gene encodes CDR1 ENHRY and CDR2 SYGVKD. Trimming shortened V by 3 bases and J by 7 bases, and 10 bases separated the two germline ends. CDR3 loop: CAISDRTNEQYF. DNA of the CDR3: TGTGCCATCAGTGACAGGACAAATGAGCAGTACTTC.

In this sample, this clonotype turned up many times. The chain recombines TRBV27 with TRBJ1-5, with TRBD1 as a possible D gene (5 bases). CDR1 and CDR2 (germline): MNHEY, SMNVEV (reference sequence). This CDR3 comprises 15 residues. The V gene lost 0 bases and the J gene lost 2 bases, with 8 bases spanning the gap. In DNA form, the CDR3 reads TGTGCCAGCAGTTTATCCCCCAGGGGCAATCAGCCCCAGCATTTT. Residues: CASSLSPRGNQPQHF.

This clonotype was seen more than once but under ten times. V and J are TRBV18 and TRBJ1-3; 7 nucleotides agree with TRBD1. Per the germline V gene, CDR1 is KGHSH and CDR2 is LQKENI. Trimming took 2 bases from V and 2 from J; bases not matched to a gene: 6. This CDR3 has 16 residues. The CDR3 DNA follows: TGTGCCAGCTCACCAGACAGGGAGTTTGCTGGAAACACCATATATTTT. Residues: CASSPDREFAGNTIYF.

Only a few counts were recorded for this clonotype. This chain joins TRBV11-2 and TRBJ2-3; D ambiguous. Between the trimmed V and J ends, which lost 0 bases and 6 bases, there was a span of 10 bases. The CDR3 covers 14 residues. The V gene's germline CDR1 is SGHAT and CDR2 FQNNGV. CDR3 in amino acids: CASSLETVTDTQYF. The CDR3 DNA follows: TGTGCCAGCAGCTTAGAAACCGTTACGGATACGCAGTATTTT.

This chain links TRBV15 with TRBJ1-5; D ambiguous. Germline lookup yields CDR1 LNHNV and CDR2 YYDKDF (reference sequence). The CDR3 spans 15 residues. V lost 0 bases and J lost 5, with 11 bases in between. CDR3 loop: CATSRDPTRDQPQHF. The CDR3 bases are TGTGCCACCAGCAGAGATCCGACAAGGGATCAGCCCCAGCATTTT.

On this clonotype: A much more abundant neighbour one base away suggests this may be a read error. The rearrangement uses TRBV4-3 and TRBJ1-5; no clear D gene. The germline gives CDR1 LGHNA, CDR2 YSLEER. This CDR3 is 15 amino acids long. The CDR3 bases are TGCGCCAGCAGCCAAGATTGGGCAGTCAATCAGGCCCAGCATTTT. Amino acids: CASSQDWAVNQAQHF.

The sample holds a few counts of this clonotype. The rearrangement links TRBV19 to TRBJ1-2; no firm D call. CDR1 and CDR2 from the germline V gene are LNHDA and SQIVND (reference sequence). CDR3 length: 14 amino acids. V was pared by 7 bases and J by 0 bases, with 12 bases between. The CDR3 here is CASTPPPPNYGYTF. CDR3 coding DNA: TGTGCCAGTACTCCCCCACCACCTAACTATGGCTACACCTTC.

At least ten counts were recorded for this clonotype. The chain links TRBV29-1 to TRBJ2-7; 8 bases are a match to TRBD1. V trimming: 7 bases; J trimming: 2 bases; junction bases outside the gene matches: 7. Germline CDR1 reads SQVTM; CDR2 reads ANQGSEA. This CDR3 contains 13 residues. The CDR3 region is CSGRRQGTYEQYF. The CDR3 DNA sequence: TGCAGCGGCCGCCGACAGGGGACCTACGAGCAGTACTTC.

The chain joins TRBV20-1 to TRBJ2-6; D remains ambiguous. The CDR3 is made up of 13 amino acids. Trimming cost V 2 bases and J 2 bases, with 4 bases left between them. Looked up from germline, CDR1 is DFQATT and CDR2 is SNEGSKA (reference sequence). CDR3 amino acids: CSARRPGANVLTF. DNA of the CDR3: TGCAGTGCTAGACGGCCTGGGGCCAACGTCCTGACTTTC.

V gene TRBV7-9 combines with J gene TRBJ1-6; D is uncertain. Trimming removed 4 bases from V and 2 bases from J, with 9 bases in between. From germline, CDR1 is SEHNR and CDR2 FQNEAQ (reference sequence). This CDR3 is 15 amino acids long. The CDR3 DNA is TGTGCCAGCAGCTCCGACACCACCTATAATTCACCCCTCCACTTT. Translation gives CASSSDTTYNSPLHF.